Listed here is a single T cell receptor (beta chain). This clonotype has a handful of counts. Its antigen remains undetermined. No quality values exist for individual bases; no much larger clone is one base distant. These data belong to a study of blood T cells in healthy people across ages (dated by TCRdb to the mid-2010s). About the investigation overall: In model experiments, roughly one uniquely barcoded TCR beta cDNA molecule per two T cells was captured by template switching. Age-related changes in TCR beta repertoire diversity were measured in the study by deep sequencing normalized with unique cDNA molecular identifiers. The donors were split into four age groups: young (average 16 years), middle-aged (39), aged (about 56) and long-lived (approximately 80). Donors of different ages were randomly distributed across sequencing lanes to avoid experimental bias. The study analyzed two additional independent replicas of 1 million unique cDNA reads from the same blood draw for two donors, one aged 18 to 30 and one aged 80 or older.

Library preparation was by 5' RACE. TCRdb records Illumina HiSeq 2500 as the sequencer. A second roughly 6 to 12 cycle PCR used a sample-barcoded 5' primer and a J-beta primer mix. A unique molecular identifier was introduced onto each TCR beta cDNA molecule by a template-switch 5' adaptor carrying 12 random nucleotides. Each sample yielded at least 2.5 million CDR3-containing paired-end reads. First-strand cDNA was synthesized from all RNA with the Mint cDNA synthesis kit, primed by a TRBC-specific oligonucleotide. After uracil-DNA glycosylase treatment, a first 18-cycle PCR used universal primers M1SS and BC2_uni_R on all cDNA. The authors' analysis ran thus. Normalization of each sample was performed by random selection of 1 million high-quality reads, each carrying a distinct molecular identifier. Instead of being binned into consensus sequences, reads with shared molecular identifiers were discarded. MiTCR, run with a Q25 quality threshold and the strictest error-elimination algorithm, handled CDR3 identification, clonotype clustering and error correction. Lower-bound total TCR beta diversity was estimated with a nonparametric unseen species model using Euler transformation. TCRdb handled the public reads itself, with Q25 trimming in fastp and clone calling in MiXCR, and kept productive beta chains. Rows with one shared CDR3 protein collapse into an entry with the most common genes and DNA. Here the V and J calls rest on TCRdb's processing, not on the authors' analysis. The sample profile shows around 620,000 distinct CDR3 sequences; 27% of them were found once. About 18% of the sample goes to the ten largest clones.

Trimming removed 2 bases from V and 2 bases from J; the gene matches leave 4 bases unexplained. CDR1 and CDR2 are drawn from the germline V gene: SGHRS, YFSETQ. Spanning cysteine to phenylalanine, the CDR3 consists of 15 amino acids. Only the CDR3 portion is preserved as DNA: 45 bases, with reading frame beginning at the first base. General study outcomes and caveats: Because donor CMV infection status was unknown, age-related changes in expanded clonotypes were potentially confounded. A strong correlation was found between observed TCR beta diversity and the percentage of naive T cells measured by flow cytometry. Compared with the aged group, more naive CD4+ T cells, fewer expanded clones and increased TCR diversity were shown by the long-lived group, suggesting age selection. Estimates of total diversity based on one million sequenced T cells were regarded as lower bounds and as underestimates. As age increased, observed TCR beta diversity per million T cells dropped in a roughly linear way, and a significant reduction was already evident by age about 40. Conclusive comparison of naive and antigen-experienced compartments was prevented by the profiling of bulk unsorted PBMCs.

Donors were under 40 systemically healthy Caucasian individuals from Russia aged roughly 6 to 90 years. About 10 milliliters of peripheral blood were collected from each donor into EDTA-treated Vacutainer tubes. Ficoll-Paque density-gradient centrifugation was used to isolate PBMCs, with at least 6.5 million per sample. Trizol reagent was used to extract total RNA from PBMCs, with at least 6 micrograms per sample. Naive CD45RAhigh/CD27high T cell percentages were measured by flow cytometry on a PBMC aliquot from every donor. Here the chain combines TRBV5-1 and TRBJ2-1; a stretch of 7 junction bases matches TRBD1. Sequencing was performed on blood. This receptor was taken from a woman in her 70s in good health. The sequenced DNA is TGCGCCAGCAGCTTTAACAGGGGCACCTACAATGAGCAGTTCTTC. The encoded protein is CASSFNRGTYNEQFF.